This TCR beta chain is from a study of regulatory T cells in long-lasting Graves disease. This clonotype occurred many times. Time point described: persistent/refractory GD, antithyroid drugs over 5 years with positive TRAb. There was RNA extracted from PBMCs, and the TCR library was made from it. Combining iRepertoire HTBI primers with Arm-PCR of CDR3 regions, the authors built TCR beta libraries. TCRdb passed the multiplex PCR reads through MiXCR, listing each CDR3 protein once. Here the sample spans around 500,000 distinct CDR3 sequences, around 20% being singletons. Between the trimmed V and J ends, which lost 2 bases and 6 bases, there was a span of 14 bases. Germline CDR1 is SGHTA and CDR2 is FQGNSA. CDR3 length: 15 amino acids.

Material: peripheral blood mononuclear cells (PBMCs), obtained when the disease was refractory, from a patient treated with antithyroid drugs. This sequence joins TRBV7-2 and TRBJ1-5; D gene uncertain. This receptor was obtained from a female donor with Graves disease. The CDR3: CASSLFEGSLQPQHF. In DNA form, the CDR3 reads TGTGCCAGCAGCTTATTTGAAGGGTCCCTTCAGCCCCAGCATTTT.